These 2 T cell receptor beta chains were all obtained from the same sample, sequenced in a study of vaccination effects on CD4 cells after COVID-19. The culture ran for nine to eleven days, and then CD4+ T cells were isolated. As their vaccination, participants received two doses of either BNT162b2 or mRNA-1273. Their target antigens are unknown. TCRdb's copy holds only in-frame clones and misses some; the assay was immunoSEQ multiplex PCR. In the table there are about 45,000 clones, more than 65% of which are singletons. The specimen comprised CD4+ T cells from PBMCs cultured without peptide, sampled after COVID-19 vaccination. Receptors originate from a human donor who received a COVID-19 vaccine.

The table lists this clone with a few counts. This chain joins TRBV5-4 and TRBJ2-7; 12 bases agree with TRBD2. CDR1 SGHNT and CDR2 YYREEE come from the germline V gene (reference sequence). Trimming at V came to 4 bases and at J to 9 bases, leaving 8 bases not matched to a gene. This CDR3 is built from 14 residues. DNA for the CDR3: TGTGCCAGCAGCGGCGGACTAGCGGGGAAAACGCAGTACTTC. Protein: CASSGGLAGKTQYF.

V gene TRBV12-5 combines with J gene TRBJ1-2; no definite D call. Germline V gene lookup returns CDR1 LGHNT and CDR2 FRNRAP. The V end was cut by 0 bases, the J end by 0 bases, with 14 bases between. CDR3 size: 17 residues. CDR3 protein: CASGLVQGVGANYGYTF. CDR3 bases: TGTGCTAGTGGTTTGGTACAAGGAGTCGGAGCTAACTATGGCTACACCTTC. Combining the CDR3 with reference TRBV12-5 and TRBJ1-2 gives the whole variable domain DARVTQTPRHKVTEMGQEVTMRCQPILGHNTVFWYRQTMMQGLELLAYFRNRAPLDDSGMPKDRFSAEMPDATLATLKIQPSEPRDSAVYFCASGLVQGVGANYGYTFGSGTRLTVV.